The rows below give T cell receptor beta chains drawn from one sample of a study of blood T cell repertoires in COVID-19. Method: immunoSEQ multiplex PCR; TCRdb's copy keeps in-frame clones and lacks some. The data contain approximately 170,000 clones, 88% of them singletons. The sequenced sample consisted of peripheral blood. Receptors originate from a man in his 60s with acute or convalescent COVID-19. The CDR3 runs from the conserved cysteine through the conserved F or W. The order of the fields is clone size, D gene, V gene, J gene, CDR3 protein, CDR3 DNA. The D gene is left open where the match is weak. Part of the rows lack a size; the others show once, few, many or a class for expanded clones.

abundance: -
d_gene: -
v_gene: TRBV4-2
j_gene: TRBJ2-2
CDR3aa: CASSQEVGPRELFF
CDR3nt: TGTGCCAGCAGCCAGGAGGTAGGACCGCGGGAGCTGTTTTTT

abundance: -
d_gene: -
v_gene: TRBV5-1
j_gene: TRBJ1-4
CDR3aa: CASSPGATNEKLFF
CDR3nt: TGCGCCAGCAGCCCCGGTGCAACTAATGAAAAACTGTTTTTT

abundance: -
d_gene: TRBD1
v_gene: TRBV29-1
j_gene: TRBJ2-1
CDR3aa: CSAQGQGNEQFF
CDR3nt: TGCAGCGCCCAAGGACAGGGCAATGAGCAGTTCTTC

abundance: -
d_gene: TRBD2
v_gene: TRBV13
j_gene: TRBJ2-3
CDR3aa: CASSFFTSGPDTQYF
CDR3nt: TGTGCCAGCAGCTTTTTTACTAGCGGCCCAGATACGCAGTATTTT

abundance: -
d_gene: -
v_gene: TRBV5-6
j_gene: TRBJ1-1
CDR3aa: CASSLAGVGSRTEAFF
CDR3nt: TGTGCCAGCAGCTTGGCCGGGGTGGGATCACGAACTGAAGCTTTCTTT

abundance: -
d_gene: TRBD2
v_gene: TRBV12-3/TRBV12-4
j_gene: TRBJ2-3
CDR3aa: CASRRTSEDTQYF
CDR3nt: TGTGCCAGCAGGAGGACTAGCGAGGATACGCAGTATTTT

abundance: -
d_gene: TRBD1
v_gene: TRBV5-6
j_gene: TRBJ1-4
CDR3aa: CASSSGTGIAKLFF
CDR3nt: TGTGCCAGCAGCTCCGGGACAGGGATCGCAAAACTGTTTTTT

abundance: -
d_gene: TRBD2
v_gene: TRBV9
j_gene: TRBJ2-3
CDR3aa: CASSSGLARNTQYF
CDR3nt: TGTGCCAGCAGCTCGGGACTAGCGCGGAATACGCAGTATTTT

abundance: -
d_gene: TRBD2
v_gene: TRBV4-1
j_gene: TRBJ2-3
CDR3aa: CASTPWGGMTDTQYF
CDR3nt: TGCGCCAGCACCCCTTGGGGGGGGATGACAGATACGCAGTATTTT

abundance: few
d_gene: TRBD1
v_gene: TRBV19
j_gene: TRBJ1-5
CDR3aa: CASTTGTGGQPQHF
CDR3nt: TGTGCCAGTACTACCGGGACAGGGGGCCAGCCCCAGCATTTT

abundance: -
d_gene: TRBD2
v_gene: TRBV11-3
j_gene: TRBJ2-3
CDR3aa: CASSFDSGSADTQYF
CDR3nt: TGTGCCAGCAGCTTCGATAGCGGGAGCGCAGATACGCAGTATTTT

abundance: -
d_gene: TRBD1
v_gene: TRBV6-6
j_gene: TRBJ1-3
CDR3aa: CASSYSGQVSGNTIYF
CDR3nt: TGTGCCAGCAGTTACTCGGGACAGGTCTCTGGAAACACCATATATTTT

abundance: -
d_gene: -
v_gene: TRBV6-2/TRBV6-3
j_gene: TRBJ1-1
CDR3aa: CASSYAHPGTTEAFF
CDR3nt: TGTGCCAGCAGTTACGCCCACCCGGGGACAACTGAAGCTTTCTTT

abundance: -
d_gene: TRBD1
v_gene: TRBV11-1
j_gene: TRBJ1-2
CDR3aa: CASSLGGQLSHYGYTF
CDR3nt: TGTGCCAGCAGCTTAGGGGGACAGCTTTCGCACTATGGCTACACCTTC

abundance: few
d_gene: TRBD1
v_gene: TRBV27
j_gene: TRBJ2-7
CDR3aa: CASSLTGTGEHEQYF
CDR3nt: TGTGCCAGCAGTTTAACGGGGACAGGGGAACACGAGCAGTACTTC

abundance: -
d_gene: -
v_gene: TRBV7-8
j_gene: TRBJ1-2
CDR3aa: CASSLARNYGYTF
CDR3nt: TGTGCCAGCAGCTTAGCCAGGAACTATGGCTACACCTTC

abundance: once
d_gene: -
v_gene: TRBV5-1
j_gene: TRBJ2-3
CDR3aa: CASSPPNAGTDTQYF
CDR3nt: TGCGCCAGCAGTCCCCCGAACGCGGGGACAGATACGCAGTATTTT

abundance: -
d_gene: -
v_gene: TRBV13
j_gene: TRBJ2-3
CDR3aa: CASSRPKRTDTQYF
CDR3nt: TGTGCCAGCAGCCGCCCGAAGCGCACAGATACGCAGTATTTT

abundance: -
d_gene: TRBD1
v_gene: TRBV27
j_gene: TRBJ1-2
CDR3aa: CASSFNRGLGYTF
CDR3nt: TGTGCCAGCAGTTTCAACAGGGGGCTTGGCTACACCTTC

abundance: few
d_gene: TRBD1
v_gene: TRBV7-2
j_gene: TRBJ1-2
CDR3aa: CASRATGGGGYTF
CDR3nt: TGTGCCAGCCGAGCGACAGGGGGTGGTGGCTACACCTTC

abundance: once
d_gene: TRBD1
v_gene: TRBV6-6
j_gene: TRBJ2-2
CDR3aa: CASSQPGQSTGELFF
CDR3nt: TGTGCCAGCAGTCAACCGGGACAGTCTACCGGGGAGCTGTTTTTT

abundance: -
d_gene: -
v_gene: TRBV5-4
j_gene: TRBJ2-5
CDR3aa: CASSLEGAETQYF
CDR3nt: TGTGCCAGCAGCTTAGAGGGAGCGGAGACCCAGTACTTC

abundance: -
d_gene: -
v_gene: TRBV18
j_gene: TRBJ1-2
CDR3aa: CASSLGQQNYGYTF
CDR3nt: TGTGCCAGCTCACTAGGACAACAGAACTATGGCTACACCTTC

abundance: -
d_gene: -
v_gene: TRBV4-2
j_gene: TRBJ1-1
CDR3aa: CASSHPEAAGGAFF
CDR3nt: TGTGCCAGCAGCCATCCCGAGGCGGCGGGGGGAGCTTTCTTT

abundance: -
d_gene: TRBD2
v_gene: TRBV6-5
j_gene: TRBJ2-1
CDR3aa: CASSYSSGGEQFF
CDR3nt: TGTGCCAGCAGTTACTCGTCGGGGGGTGAGCAGTTCTTC

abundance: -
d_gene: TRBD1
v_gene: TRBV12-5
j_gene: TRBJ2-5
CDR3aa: CASGFGTGGSETQYF
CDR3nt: TGTGCTAGTGGTTTCGGGACAGGGGGTTCAGAGACCCAGTACTTC

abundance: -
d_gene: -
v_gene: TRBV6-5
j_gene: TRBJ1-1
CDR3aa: CASSYLEGGTEAFF
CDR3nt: TGTGCCAGCAGTTACTTGGAGGGAGGGACTGAAGCTTTCTTT

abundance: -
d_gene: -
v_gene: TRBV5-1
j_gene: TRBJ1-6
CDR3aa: CASRWGEDSPLHF
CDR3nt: TGCGCCAGCAGATGGGGGGAGGATTCACCCCTCCACTTT

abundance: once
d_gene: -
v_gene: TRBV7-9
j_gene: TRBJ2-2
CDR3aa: CASSLPGKGGGELFF
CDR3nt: TGTGCCAGCAGCTTACCAGGGAAGGGTGGCGGGGAGCTGTTTTTT

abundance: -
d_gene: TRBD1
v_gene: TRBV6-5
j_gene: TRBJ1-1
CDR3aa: CASISGTGPFRAFF
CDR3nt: TGTGCCAGCATTTCCGGGACAGGGCCATTTCGGGCTTTCTTT

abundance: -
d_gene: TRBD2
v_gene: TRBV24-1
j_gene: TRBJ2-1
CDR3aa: CATSDISSGSSYNEQFF
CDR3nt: TGTGCCACCAGTGACATATCTAGCGGAAGCTCCTACAATGAGCAGTTCTTC

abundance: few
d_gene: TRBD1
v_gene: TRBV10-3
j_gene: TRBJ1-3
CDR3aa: CAIQDRASGNTIYF
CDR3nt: TGTGCCATCCAGGACAGGGCCTCTGGAAACACCATATATTTT

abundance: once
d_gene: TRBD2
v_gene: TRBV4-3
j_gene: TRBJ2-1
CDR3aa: CASSWGLAEVNEQFF
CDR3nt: TGCGCCAGCAGCTGGGGACTAGCGGAGGTCAATGAGCAGTTCTTC

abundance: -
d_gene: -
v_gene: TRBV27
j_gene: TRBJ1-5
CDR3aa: CASSKRAGYSNQPQHF
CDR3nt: TGTGCCAGCAGTAAACGAGCAGGGTATAGCAATCAGCCCCAGCATTTT

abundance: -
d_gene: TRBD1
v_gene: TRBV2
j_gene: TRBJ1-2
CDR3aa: CASSLGQSDGYTF
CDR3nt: TGTGCCAGCAGTTTGGGACAGTCGGATGGCTACACCTTC

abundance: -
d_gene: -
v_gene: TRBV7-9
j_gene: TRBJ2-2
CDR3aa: CASLPQDRPTGELFF
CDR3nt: TGTGCCAGCCTTCCCCAGGACAGACCCACCGGGGAGCTGTTTTTT

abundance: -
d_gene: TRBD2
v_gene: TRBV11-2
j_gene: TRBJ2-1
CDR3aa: CASSLNPSSGDSYNEQFF
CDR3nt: TGTGCCAGCAGCTTAAATCCTTCTAGCGGAGACTCCTACAATGAGCAGTTCTTC